This T cell receptor beta chain was retrieved from a study of CD4+ T cells in melanoma. The CDR3 length is 15 residues. The V and J ends lost 4 bases and 1 base, in that order; junction bases with no gene match: 4. Looked up from germline, CDR1 is SGDLS and CDR2 is YYNGEE. Whole-study results and caveats: A reported correlation linked neoantigen-specific CD4+ T cells to CD8+, macrophage and B cell function. Reportedly, melanoma neoantigen-specific CD4+ T cells showed varied differentiation states.

With respect to this clone: The antigen is unknown.

Data came from immunoSEQ multiplex PCR; TCRdb stores just in-frame clones and leaves some out. The table records some 9,600 clones, less than 75% of them present only once. The receptor was derived from a human donor with melanoma. The sequenced sample was cells from a culture (not recorded whether cultured in vitro). The V call is TRBV9, the J call TRBJ1-3, with 8 positions matching TRBD1. The chain's CDR3 is CASSLRQGSGNTIYF. The CDR3 region has the DNA TGTGCCAGCAGCTTACGACAGGGGTCTGGAAACACCATATATTTT. Using reference TRBV9 and TRBJ1-3 for the parts outside the CDR3, the full variable domain is DSGVTQTPKHLITATGQRVTLRCSPRSGDLSVYWYQQSLDQGLQFLIQYYNGEERAKGNILERFSAQQFPDLHSELNLSSLELGDSALYFCASSLRQGSGNTIYFGEGSWLTVV.